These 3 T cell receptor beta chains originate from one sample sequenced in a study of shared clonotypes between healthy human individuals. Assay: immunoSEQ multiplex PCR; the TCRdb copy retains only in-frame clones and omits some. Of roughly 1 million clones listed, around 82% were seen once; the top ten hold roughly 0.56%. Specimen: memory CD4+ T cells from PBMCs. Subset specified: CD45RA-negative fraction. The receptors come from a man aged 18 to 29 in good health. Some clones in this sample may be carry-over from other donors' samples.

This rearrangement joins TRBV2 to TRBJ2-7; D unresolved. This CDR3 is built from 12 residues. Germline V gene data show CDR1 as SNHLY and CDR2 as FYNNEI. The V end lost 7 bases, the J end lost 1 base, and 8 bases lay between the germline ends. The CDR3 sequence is CASKRASYEQYF. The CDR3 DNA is TGTGCCAGCAAAAGGGCTTCCTACGAGCAGTACTTC.

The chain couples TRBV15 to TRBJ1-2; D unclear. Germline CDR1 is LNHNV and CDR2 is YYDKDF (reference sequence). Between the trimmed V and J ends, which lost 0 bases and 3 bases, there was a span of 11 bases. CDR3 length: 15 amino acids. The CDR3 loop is CATSRDHPDYYGYTF. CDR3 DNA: TGTGCCACCAGCAGAGATCATCCGGATTACTATGGCTACACCTTC.

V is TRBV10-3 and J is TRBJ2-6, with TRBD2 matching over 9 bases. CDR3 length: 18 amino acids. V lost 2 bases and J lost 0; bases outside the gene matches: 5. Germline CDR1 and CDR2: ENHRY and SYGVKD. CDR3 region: CAISERAGGISGANVLTF. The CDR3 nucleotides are TGTGCCATCAGTGAGAGAGCGGGAGGAATCTCTGGGGCCAACGTCCTGACTTTC.